What follows describes a single T cell receptor (beta chain). Synthetic TCR analog templates were spiked into all PCRs individually. Profiled with immunoSEQ multiplex PCR; TCRdb holds only in-frame clones, not every one. The sample lists about 50,000 clones; 87% were seen once. These data are taken from a study of PD-L1 blockade in urothelial cancer. Whole-study context: Males with bladder-origin urothelial cancer made up about 85% of the 29 patients. Specimens of blood held a median count of about 150,000 T cells.

The CDR3 has 15 amino acids. The ends lost 6 bases at V and 4 bases at J; junction bases unmatched: 11. Germline lookup yields CDR1 MNHNY and CDR2 SVGAGI (reference sequence). The receptor comes from a man aged 55 to 70 with urothelial cancer. Sequenced here: PBMCs, sampled around atezolizumab (anti-PD-L1) treatment. The chain joins TRBV6-6 to TRBJ1-2; 7 bases fit TRBD1. This CDR3 is CASREGPQGGYGYTF. In DNA, the CDR3 is TGTGCCAGCAGGGAGGGGCCCCAGGGGGGCTATGGCTACACCTTC.